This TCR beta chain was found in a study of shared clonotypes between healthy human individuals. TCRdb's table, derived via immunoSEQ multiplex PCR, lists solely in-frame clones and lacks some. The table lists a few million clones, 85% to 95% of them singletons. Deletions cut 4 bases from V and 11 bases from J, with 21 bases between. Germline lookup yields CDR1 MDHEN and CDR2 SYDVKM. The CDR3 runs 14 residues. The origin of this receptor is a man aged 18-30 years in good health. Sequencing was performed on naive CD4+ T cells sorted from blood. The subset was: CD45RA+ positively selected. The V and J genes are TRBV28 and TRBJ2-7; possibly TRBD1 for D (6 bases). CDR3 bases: TGTGCCAGCAGTTGGGACACCTCTCCTACGTGGGAGTACTTC. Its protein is CASSWDTSPTWEYF.